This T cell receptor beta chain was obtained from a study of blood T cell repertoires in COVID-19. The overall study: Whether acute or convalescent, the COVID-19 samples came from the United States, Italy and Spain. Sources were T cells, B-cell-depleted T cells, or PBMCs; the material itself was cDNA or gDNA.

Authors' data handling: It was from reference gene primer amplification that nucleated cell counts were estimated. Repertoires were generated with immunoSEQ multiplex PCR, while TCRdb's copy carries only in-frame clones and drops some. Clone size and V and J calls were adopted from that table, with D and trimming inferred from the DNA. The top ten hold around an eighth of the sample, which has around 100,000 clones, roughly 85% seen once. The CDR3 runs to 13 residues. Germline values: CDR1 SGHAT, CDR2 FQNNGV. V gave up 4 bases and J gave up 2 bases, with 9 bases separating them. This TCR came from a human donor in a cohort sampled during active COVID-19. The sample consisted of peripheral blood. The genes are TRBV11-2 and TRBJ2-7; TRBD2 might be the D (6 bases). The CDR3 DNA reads TGTGCCAGCAGCTGGGACTTAACCTACGAGCAGTACTTC. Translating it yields CASSWDLTYEQYF.